Listed below are T cell receptor beta chains from one sample, sequenced in a study of cytomegalovirus exposure and HLA in healthy donors. Sequenced by immunoSEQ multiplex PCR; TCRdb stores in-frame clones only, minus some. The data hold some 150,000 clones, with around 73% observed a single time. Material for sequencing was PBMCs. The origin of the receptors is a male donor in good health and CMV-seronegative. The CDR3 runs from the conserved cysteine through the conserved F or W. D genes are given only for firm matches. Some rows mark clone size as missing; the rest say once, few, many or name a class of expanded clone.

d_gene: TRBD1
abundance: -
j_gene: TRBJ1-2
v_gene: TRBV5-6
CDR3aa: CASSLRTGGYGYTF
CDR3nt: TGTGCCAGCAGCTTAAGGACAGGAGGCTATGGCTACACCTTC

d_gene: -
abundance: -
j_gene: TRBJ1-3
v_gene: TRBV6-1
CDR3aa: CASEAGGPSGNTIYF
CDR3nt: TGTGCCAGCGAGGCGGGAGGGCCTTCTGGAAACACCATATATTTT

d_gene: TRBD1
abundance: once
j_gene: TRBJ2-7
v_gene: TRBV7-9
CDR3aa: CASSLVDRGYEQYF
CDR3nt: TGTGCCAGCAGCTTAGTGGACAGGGGCTACGAGCAGTACTTC

d_gene: TRBD1
abundance: few
j_gene: TRBJ1-1
v_gene: TRBV7-9
CDR3aa: CASTTTGDTEAFF
CDR3nt: TGTGCCAGCACCACCACAGGGGACACTGAAGCTTTCTTT

d_gene: -
abundance: -
j_gene: TRBJ1-1
v_gene: TRBV7-9
CDR3aa: CASSLDRINTEAFF
CDR3nt: TGTGCCAGCAGCCTGGACAGAATCAACACTGAAGCTTTCTTT

d_gene: -
abundance: -
j_gene: TRBJ1-1
v_gene: TRBV5-1
CDR3aa: CASSLDSQFEAFF
CDR3nt: TGCGCCAGCAGCTTGGATTCACAGTTTGAAGCTTTCTTT

d_gene: -
abundance: -
j_gene: TRBJ1-4
v_gene: TRBV18
CDR3aa: CASSPQSRNEKLFF
CDR3nt: TGTGCCAGCTCACCACAGTCCAGGAATGAAAAACTGTTTTTT

d_gene: TRBD1
abundance: -
j_gene: TRBJ2-7
v_gene: TRBV7-9
CDR3aa: CASSRRDRGHEQYF
CDR3nt: TGTGCCAGCAGCCGCCGGGACAGGGGCCACGAGCAGTACTTC

d_gene: -
abundance: once
j_gene: TRBJ2-2
v_gene: TRBV7-2
CDR3aa: CASSLFRDTGELFF
CDR3nt: TGTGCCAGCAGCTTATTCAGGGACACCGGGGAGCTGTTTTTT

d_gene: -
abundance: -
j_gene: TRBJ1-1
v_gene: TRBV18
CDR3aa: CASSPGGVGSEAFF
CDR3nt: TGTGCCAGCTCACCAGGAGGGGTCGGGTCTGAAGCTTTCTTT

d_gene: -
abundance: -
j_gene: TRBJ2-2
v_gene: TRBV6-5
CDR3aa: CASSRGQAGELFF
CDR3nt: TGTGCCAGCAGTCGGGGACAAGCTGGGGAGCTGTTTTTT

d_gene: TRBD2
abundance: -
j_gene: TRBJ2-7
v_gene: TRBV15
CDR3aa: CATSATSGRTYEQYF
CDR3nt: TGTGCCACCAGCGCCACTAGCGGCCGCACCTACGAGCAGTACTTC

d_gene: -
abundance: -
j_gene: TRBJ1-4
v_gene: TRBV25-1
CDR3aa: CASSEFGGNREKLFF
CDR3nt: TGTGCCAGCAGTGAATTTGGGGGGAACCGTGAAAAACTGTTTTTT

d_gene: -
abundance: -
j_gene: TRBJ1-2
v_gene: TRBV5-1
CDR3aa: CASKTVGANYGYTF
CDR3nt: TGCGCCAGCAAAACGGTCGGAGCTAACTATGGCTACACCTTC

d_gene: -
abundance: -
j_gene: TRBJ1-2
v_gene: TRBV7-9
CDR3aa: CASSPGANYGYTF
CDR3nt: TGTGCCAGCAGCCCGGGAGCTAACTATGGCTACACCTTC

d_gene: TRBD2
abundance: once
j_gene: TRBJ2-1
v_gene: TRBV28
CDR3aa: CASSLFGLAASSYNEQFF
CDR3nt: TGTGCCAGCAGTTTATTCGGACTAGCGGCTAGCTCCTACAATGAGCAGTTCTTC

d_gene: TRBD1
abundance: once
j_gene: TRBJ1-6
v_gene: TRBV6-5
CDR3aa: CASRRQGMDNSPLHF
CDR3nt: TGTGCCAGCAGGCGACAGGGAATGGATAATTCACCCCTCCACTTT

d_gene: -
abundance: few
j_gene: TRBJ1-1
v_gene: TRBV5-1
CDR3aa: CASSLGQGFTEAFF
CDR3nt: TGCGCCAGCAGCTTGGGGCAGGGGTTTACTGAAGCTTTCTTT

d_gene: TRBD2
abundance: -
j_gene: TRBJ2-1
v_gene: TRBV11-2
CDR3aa: CASSFSGRNEQFF
CDR3nt: TGTGCCAGCAGCTTCAGCGGGAGAAATGAGCAGTTCTTC

d_gene: TRBD1
abundance: -
j_gene: TRBJ1-2
v_gene: TRBV6-5
CDR3aa: CASRTGVYGYTF
CDR3nt: TGTGCCAGCCGGACAGGGGTCTATGGCTACACCTTC

d_gene: TRBD1
abundance: -
j_gene: TRBJ2-2
v_gene: TRBV6-5
CDR3aa: CASRGTGLAGELFF
CDR3nt: TGTGCCAGCAGGGGGACAGGGCTCGCCGGGGAGCTGTTTTTT

d_gene: -
abundance: -
j_gene: TRBJ2-1
v_gene: TRBV15
CDR3aa: CATSTPSHRGGEQFF
CDR3nt: TGTGCCACCAGCACCCCAAGCCACCGCGGTGGTGAGCAGTTCTTC

d_gene: TRBD1
abundance: -
j_gene: TRBJ1-5
v_gene: TRBV19
CDR3aa: CASSTGQVHQPQHF
CDR3nt: TGTGCCAGTAGTACCGGACAGGTACATCAGCCCCAGCATTTT

d_gene: -
abundance: -
j_gene: TRBJ2-3
v_gene: TRBV5-1
CDR3aa: CASSSFTDTQYF
CDR3nt: TGCGCCAGCAGCTCCTTCACAGATACGCAGTATTTT

d_gene: -
abundance: -
j_gene: TRBJ2-3
v_gene: TRBV10-3
CDR3aa: CAISESRLSTDTQYF
CDR3nt: TGTGCCATCAGTGAGTCGCGACTTAGCACAGATACGCAGTATTTT

d_gene: TRBD2
abundance: -
j_gene: TRBJ2-3
v_gene: TRBV7-3
CDR3aa: CASRSGGAGTDTQYF
CDR3nt: TGTGCCAGCAGAAGCGGGGGGGCGGGCACAGATACGCAGTATTTT

d_gene: -
abundance: -
j_gene: TRBJ1-2
v_gene: TRBV4-2
CDR3aa: CASSQADTAYGYTF
CDR3nt: TGTGCCAGCAGCCAAGCCGACACGGCCTATGGCTACACCTTC

d_gene: -
abundance: -
j_gene: TRBJ1-1
v_gene: TRBV7-3
CDR3aa: CASSFGGLYPEAFF
CDR3nt: TGTGCCAGCAGCTTTGGGGGGTTGTACCCTGAAGCTTTCTTT

d_gene: TRBD2
abundance: -
j_gene: TRBJ2-7
v_gene: TRBV5-4
CDR3aa: CASSLLTGGAHPYEQYF
CDR3nt: TGTGCCAGCAGCTTGCTAACCGGGGGGGCCCACCCCTACGAGCAGTACTTC

d_gene: TRBD1
abundance: -
j_gene: TRBJ2-7
v_gene: TRBV7-2
CDR3aa: CASSRTSGTGPKGQYF
CDR3nt: TGTGCCAGCAGCCGAACCTCCGGGACAGGCCCAAAGGGGCAGTACTTC